This T cell receptor (beta chain) was captured by sequencing in a study of blood T cell repertoires in COVID-19. For the study at large: The samples span acute and convalescent COVID-19 from the United States, Italy and Spain.

Libraries were prepared by immunoSEQ multiplex PCR; TCRdb keeps only in-frame clonotypes and omits some of them. The table has 150,000 to 200,000 clones, more than 80% seen once; the top ten hold under 8%. Participants spanned ages 18 to 89 years and resided in 20 to 30 US areas. Participant-reported clinical history was the basis for cohort assignment. Recovery meant two consecutive negative NP/OP PCR tests, professional clearance, or resolved symptoms. The TCR sequence derives from a man between 40 and 49 years old who had recovered from COVID-19. Sequencing was done on a sample of PBMCs or T cells enriched from blood (not recorded which).

The CDR3 coding sequence is TGTGCCAGCAGCCAAAGTAGCGGCCACAATGAGCAGTTCTTC. It encodes CASSQSSGHNEQFF. V usage is TRBV3-1 (or the pseudogene TRBV3-2) and J usage is TRBJ2-1; D is perhaps TRBD2 (6 bases). Germline V gives CDR1 LGHDT, CDR2 YNNKEL (reference sequence). The CDR3 loop spans 14 amino acids. V lost 2 bases and J lost 5, with 10 bases in between.